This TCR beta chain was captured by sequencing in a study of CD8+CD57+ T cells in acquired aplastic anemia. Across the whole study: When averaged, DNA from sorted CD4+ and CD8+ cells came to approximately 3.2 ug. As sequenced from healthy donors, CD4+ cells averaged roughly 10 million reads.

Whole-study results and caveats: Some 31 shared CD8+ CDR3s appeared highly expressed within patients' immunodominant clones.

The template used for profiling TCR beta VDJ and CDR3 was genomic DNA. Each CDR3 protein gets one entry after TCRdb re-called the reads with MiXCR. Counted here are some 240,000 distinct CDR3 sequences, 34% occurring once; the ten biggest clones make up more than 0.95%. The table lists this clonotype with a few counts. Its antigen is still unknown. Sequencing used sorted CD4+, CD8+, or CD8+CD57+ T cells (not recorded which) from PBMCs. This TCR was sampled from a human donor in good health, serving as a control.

In DNA form, the CDR3 reads TGTGCCAGCAGTCCAGGACAGGGGAACGAGCAGTACTTC. It encodes CASSPGQGNEQYF. The genes are TRBV2 and TRBJ2-7; 9 bases are a match to TRBD1. The CDR3 totals 13 residues. V lost 5 bases and J lost 5; bases outside the gene matches: 4. CDR1 and CDR2 (germline): SNHLY, FYNNEI.